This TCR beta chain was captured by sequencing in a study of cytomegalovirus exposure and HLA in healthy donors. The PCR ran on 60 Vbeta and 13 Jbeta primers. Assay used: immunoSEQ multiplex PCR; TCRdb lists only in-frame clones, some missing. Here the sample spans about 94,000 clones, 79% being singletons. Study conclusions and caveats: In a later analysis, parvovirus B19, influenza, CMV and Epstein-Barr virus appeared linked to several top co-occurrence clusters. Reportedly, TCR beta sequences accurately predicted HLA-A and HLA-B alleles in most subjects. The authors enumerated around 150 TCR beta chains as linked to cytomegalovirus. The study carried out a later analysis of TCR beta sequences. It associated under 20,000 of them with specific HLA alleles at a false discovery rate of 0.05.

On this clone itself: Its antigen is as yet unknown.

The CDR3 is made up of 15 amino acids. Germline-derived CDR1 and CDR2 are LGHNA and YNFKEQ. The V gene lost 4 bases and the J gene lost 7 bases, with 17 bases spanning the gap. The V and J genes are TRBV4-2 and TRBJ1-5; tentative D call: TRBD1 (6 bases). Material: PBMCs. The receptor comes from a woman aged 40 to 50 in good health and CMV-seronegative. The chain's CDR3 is CASSRNRDSGQPQHF. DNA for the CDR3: TGTGCCAGCAGCCGGAACAGGGATTCGGGACAGCCCCAGCATTTT.